The table lists the clone carrying this T cell receptor beta chain with many counts. The source of the sample is a study of T cells after yellow fever vaccination. A single record per CDR3 protein comes from TCRdb applying MiXCR to the 5' RACE reads. The data show some 350,000 distinct CDR3 sequences, with 6.2% seen just once and approximately 16% held by the top ten. Trimming stripped 0 bases from V and 2 bases from J, with 15 bases between. Germline assignment: CDR1 SGHTA and CDR2 FQGNSA. CDR3 length: 17 residues. The clonotype originates from a man aged 25-45 years who received the YFV17D yellow fever vaccine. The V gene is TRBV7-2, the J gene TRBJ2-3; D not certain. Sequenced here: PBMCs, sampled 5 days after the yellow fever booster vaccination. CDR3 coding DNA: TGTGCCAGCAGCTTAGCTGGCCAAAAGTGGCTCACAGATACGCAGTATTTT. Protein: CASSLAGQKWLTDTQYF.